The sequence of this T cell receptor (beta chain) was determined in a study of T cell repertoires in cytomegalovirus infection. TCRdb used MiXCR to reprocess the reads, holding one entry per CDR3 protein. The sample has 150,000 to 200,000 distinct CDR3 sequences, approximately 30% seen once. As regards this clonotype: Its matching antigen is unknown.

The J segment lost 1 base and the V segment lost 6 bases, leaving 7 bases of the junction unmatched. The CDR3 loop spans 15 amino acids. Findings and caveats of the study: In two of eight donors, the top clonotype was HLA-C-restricted CMV-specific.

The sequenced material came from PBMCs. The clonotype originates from a human donor in good health (CMV status not recorded). Some clones in this sample may be carry-over from other donors' samples. V and J are TRBV12-3 or TRBV12-4 and TRBJ2-7, with TRBD1 matching over 9 bases. CDR3 sequence reads: CASRAAGTGSYEQYF. For the CDR3, the DNA is TGTGCCAGCAGAGCCGCCGGGACAGGGTCCTACGAGCAGTACTTC.